One T cell receptor beta chain is described in this entry. Its antigen is unidentified. The data stem from a study of blood T cells in healthy people across ages. Across the study: Template-switching capture recovered about one barcoded beta molecule per two T cells. Overall study findings and caveats: While age rose, TCR beta diversity per million T cells dropped in a roughly linear way.

Then a second PCR, running about 6 to 12 cycles, was carried out with a sample-barcoded 5' primer and a J-beta primer mix. TCRdb re-called the 5' RACE reads with MiXCR, one entry per CDR3 protein. The repertoire has some 700,000 distinct CDR3 sequences, about 20% of them found once; the top ten carry roughly 22%. Healthy individuals of Caucasian origin from Russia, aged roughly 6 to 100, served as donors. Sequencing was carried out using blood. The receptor was isolated from a man between 65 and 80 years old in good health.

The CDR3 loop reads CASRGNRGGYTF. The CDR3 DNA reads as TGTGCCAGCAGGGGAAACAGGGGTGGCTACACCTTC. J is TRBJ1-2 and V is TRBV6-1; TRBD1 aligns across 7 bases. The trim removed 6 bases at V and 7 bases at J, leaving 5 bases unmatched. The length of the CDR3 is 12 residues. The germline gives CDR1 MNHNS, CDR2 SASEGT.